Only a few counts were recorded for the clone carrying this TCR beta chain. Its antigen remains unknown. Isolated RNA was reverse transcribed in full, so expressed TCRB transcripts were sequenced. Sequencing of naive, central memory and regulatory T cell samples gave an average of roughly 3.6 million reads. Libraries were prepared by immunoSEQ multiplex PCR; TCRdb keeps only in-frame clonotypes and omits some of them. The data contain 600,000 or so clones, roughly 13% of them singletons. The germline gives CDR1 SEHNR, CDR2 FQNEAQ (reference sequence). The CDR3 is made up of 12 amino acids. The ends were cut back, 9 bases at V and 6 bases at J, with 15 bases in the middle. All of the sorted populations showed purity greater than 95%. The data derive from a study of beta chain features in type 1 diabetes. Overall study findings and caveats: In type 1 diabetes patients, VDJ junctions had fewer insertions; deletions at these junctions were more frequent. For Type 1 diabetes patients, all four CD4+ subsets carried TCRB CDR3s that were moderately but significantly shorter. The influence of HLA type on TCRB rearrangement stayed undetermined.

Sequencing used naive CD4+ T cells from blood. This rearrangement joins TRBV7-9 to TRBJ2-7, with D maybe TRBD2 (5 bases). This clonotype was sampled from a man younger than 35 with type 1 diabetes. The CDR3 region has the DNA TGTGCCAGTACCGGGGTTCGACTCGAGCAGTACTTC. Translating gives CASTGVRLEQYF. Full variable domain (outside the CDR3, taken from reference TRBV7-9 and TRBJ2-7): DTGVSQNPRHKITKRGQNVTFRCDPISEHNRLYWYRQTLGQGPEFLTYFQNEAQLEKSRLLSDRFSAERPKGSFSTLEIQRTEQGDSAMYLCASTGVRLEQYFGPGTRLTVT.